The 32 T cell receptor beta chains below all came from one sample that was sequenced in a study of shared clonotypes between healthy human individuals. Profiling relied on immunoSEQ multiplex PCR, and the TCRdb table lists in-frame clones only, not all of them. The sample consists of about 2.4 million clones, 93% of them appearing once. Sequenced input: naive CD4+ T cells from PBMCs. Subset noted: CD45RA+ positively selected. The receptors were gathered from a man between 18 and 35 years old in good health. Some clones in this sample may be carry-over from other donors' samples.

This sequence joins TRBV7-3 and TRBJ2-3; TRBD2 matches at 13 bases. Germline V CDR1 and CDR2: SGHTA, FQGTGA. V shed 3 bases and J 3 bases; nucleotides not matched to a gene: 3. This CDR3 spans 16 amino acids. The CDR3 spells CASSFGLAGVTDTQYF. Written as DNA, the CDR3 is TGTGCCAGCAGCTTCGGACTAGCGGGAGTGACAGATACGCAGTATTTT.

This rearrangement joins TRBV19 to TRBJ1-3; D is unclear. In germline, CDR1 is LNHDA, CDR2 SQIVND (reference sequence). The CDR3 runs 12 residues. The V gene lost 6 bases and the J gene lost 4 bases, with 7 bases spanning the gap. DNA for the CDR3: TGTGCCAGTAGAGAAAGAGGAAACACCATATATTTT. Its translation is CASRERGNTIYF.

This clone was recorded only once. V usage is TRBV11-1 and J usage is TRBJ2-2; TRBD2 matches 9 bases. J gave up 0 bases and V 4 bases, and 9 bases lay outside the gene matches. The CDR3 sequence is 18 residues long. Germline values: CDR1 SGHAT, CDR2 FQDESV (reference sequence). CDR3 sequence (DNA): TGTGCCAGCAGCTCTAGGGCTAGCGGGGCAACGAACACCGGGGAGCTGTTTTTT. It yields the protein CASSSRASGATNTGELFF.

The chain uses TRBV4-2 and TRBJ2-7, with TRBD2 identical over 11 bases. The germline gives CDR1 LGHNA, CDR2 YNFKEQ. V was clipped by 2 bases and J by 0 bases; unmatched bases: 3. The CDR3 is 16 amino acids. The CDR3 spells CASSQISGRASYEQYF. DNA for the CDR3: TGTGCCAGCAGCCAAATTAGCGGGAGGGCCTCCTACGAGCAGTACTTC.

Notes on this clone: Within the sample, other DNA sequences also encode this same CDR3. The rearrangement uses TRBV5-1 and TRBJ2-7; perhaps TRBD1 as D (5 bases). The CDR3 spans 14 residues. The germline V gene encodes CDR1 SGHRS and CDR2 YFSETQ. Trimming removed 4 bases from V and 0 bases from J, with 11 bases in between. CDR3 amino acids: CASSLLQGSYEQYF. The CDR3 DNA reads as TGCGCCAGCAGCCTCTTGCAGGGCTCCTACGAGCAGTACTTC.

The chain has TRBV19 and TRBJ2-3; D is unresolved. The germline V and J ends were trimmed by 6 bases and 3 bases, with 13 bases remaining between them. The CDR3 is 14 residues long. CDR1 is LNHDA and CDR2 is SQIVND in the germline V gene (reference sequence). In DNA form, the CDR3 reads TGTGCCAGTAGCCTGAAGGGAAGTACAGATACGCAGTATTTT. This sequence encodes CASSLKGSTDTQYF.

The chain carries TRBV18 and TRBJ1-2; D remains ambiguous. The V gene's germline CDR1 is KGHSH and CDR2 LQKENI. The CDR3 covers 15 residues. Deletions cut 2 bases from V and 2 bases from J, with 12 bases between. CDR3 residues: CASSPVGGLNYGYTF. For the CDR3, the DNA is TGTGCCAGCTCACCAGTCGGAGGGCTCAACTATGGCTACACCTTC.

The chain carries TRBV7-9 and TRBJ2-7; unclear D gene. The CDR3 has 12 amino acids. The V and J ends lost 3 bases and 3 bases respectively, with 6 bases between them. Germline V CDR1 and CDR2: SEHNR, FQNEAQ (reference sequence). CDR3 sequence reads: CASSLHSYEQYF. The CDR3 DNA is TGTGCCAGCAGCTTGCACAGCTACGAGCAGTACTTC.

This clone was detected once. Other nucleotide sequences from this sample produce the same CDR3. The rearrangement joins TRBV5-1 to TRBJ2-2; perhaps TRBD2 as D (7 bases). The CDR3 extends over 15 amino acids. Trimming took 1 base from V and 4 from J, leaving 11 bases between them. Germline assignment: CDR1 SGHRS and CDR2 YFSETQ. As DNA, the CDR3 is TGCGCCAGCAGCTTGACGGGGGGCAGCACCGGGGAGCTGTTTTTT. This codes for CASSLTGGSTGELFF.

The rearrangement uses TRBV5-8 and TRBJ2-5; TRBD2 might be the D (5 bases). Germline V CDR1 and CDR2: SGHTS, YDEGEE. The V end was cut by 4 bases, the J end by 3 bases, with 13 bases between. This CDR3 contains 14 residues. The DNA for the CDR3 is TGTGCCAGCAGCCCCCCCGGGGTAAAAGAGACCCAGTACTTC. Its protein product is CASSPPGVKETQYF.

The V call is TRBV2, the J call TRBJ1-2; the D gene is possibly TRBD1 (5 bases). This CDR3 contains 14 residues. The V and J ends lost 6 bases and 6 bases respectively, with 17 bases between them. Germline lookup yields CDR1 SNHLY and CDR2 FYNNEI. In DNA form, the CDR3 reads TGTGCCAGCAGCTCAACCGGGACGGTCGATGGCTACACCTTC. Translating gives CASSSTGTVDGYTF.

The chain employs TRBV28 and TRBJ1-1; D gene uncertain. CDR1 and CDR2 from the germline V gene are MDHEN and SYDVKM. The CDR3 length is 16 residues. The germline V and J ends were trimmed by 5 bases and 1 base, with 17 bases remaining between them. CDR3 sequence: CASSPLVGGGNTEAFF. CDR3 bases: TGTGCCAGCAGTCCTCTGGTCGGCGGCGGGAACACTGAAGCTTTCTTT.

J is TRBJ2-7 and V is TRBV27; TRBD2 agrees at 8 bases. The CDR3 spans 15 residues. V lost 6 bases, J lost 2 bases, and 9 bases stayed unmatched. Germline CDR1 and CDR2: MNHEY and SMNVEV (reference sequence). The CDR3 loop reads CASSRKAGVPYEQYF. CDR3 sequence (DNA): TGTGCCAGCAGCCGAAAAGCGGGAGTACCCTACGAGCAGTACTTC.

V usage is TRBV5-1 and J usage is TRBJ2-2; 13 bases are shared with TRBD2. CDR3 size: 17 residues. In germline, CDR1 is SGHRS, CDR2 YFSETQ. The junction had 3 bases not matched to a gene; V was cut back by 4 bases and J by 0 bases. The CDR3 loop is CASSAGTSGTNTGELFF. The CDR3 DNA is TGCGCCAGCAGCGCTGGGACTAGCGGGACGAACACCGGGGAGCTGTTTTTT.

The chain links TRBV13 to TRBJ2-7; weak D call: TRBD2 (6 bases). The CDR3 contains 17 residues. Germline lookup yields CDR1 PRHDT and CDR2 FYEKMQ (reference sequence). Trimming removed 3 bases at V and 0 bases at J, with 18 bases between. CDR3 coding DNA: TGTGCCAGCAGCTTGGTTAGCGGACACTCTAGCTCCTACGAGCAGTACTTC. Protein product: CASSLVSGHSSSYEQYF. Together with reference TRBV13 and TRBJ2-7, the CDR3 gives the full variable domain: AAGVIQSPRHLIKEKRETATLKCYPIPRHDTVYWYQQGPGQDPQFLISFYEKMQSDKGSIPDRFSAQQFSDYHSELNMSSLELGDSALYFCASSLVSGHSSSYEQYFGPGTRLTVT.

This sequence joins TRBV7-9 and TRBJ2-2; no definite D call. The germline V and J ends were trimmed by 4 bases and 4 bases, with 7 bases remaining between them. There are 13 residues in the CDR3. The germline V gene has CDR1 SEHNR and CDR2 FQNEAQ (reference sequence). The CDR3 protein is CASSYPVTGELFF. The DNA of the CDR3 is TGTGCCAGCAGCTACCCAGTCACCGGGGAGCTGTTTTTT.

The V and J genes are TRBV19 and TRBJ1-5, with D perhaps TRBD1 (5 bases). The CDR3 runs 15 residues. V lost 3 bases, J lost 5 bases, and 14 bases lay in between. CDR1 and CDR2 (germline): LNHDA, SQIVND (reference sequence). CDR3 DNA sequence: TGTGCCAGTAGTATGATCTTCCGGACACATCAGCCCCAGCATTTT. Translating it yields CASSMIFRTHQPQHF. Full variable domain (outside the CDR3, taken from reference TRBV19 and TRBJ1-5): DGGITQSPKYLFRKEGQNVTLSCEQNLNHDAMYWYRQDPGQGLRLIYYSQIVNDFQKGDIAEGYSVSREKKESFPLTVTSAQKNPTAFYLCASSMIFRTHQPQHFGDGTRLSIL.

This clone was seen a single time. The V gene is TRBV7-9, the J gene TRBJ2-5; 7 bases are shared with TRBD1. V lost 4 bases to trimming and J lost 0 bases; unmatched junction nucleotides: 2. The germline gives CDR1 SEHNR, CDR2 FQNEAQ (reference sequence). The CDR3 contains 14 residues. The CDR3 loop is CASSYGTDQETQYF. The CDR3 bases are TGTGCCAGCAGCTATGGGACAGACCAAGAGACCCAGTACTTC.

The rearrangement uses TRBV18 and TRBJ2-7; D is ambiguous. The CDR3 totals 10 residues. Germline V lookup: CDR1 KGHSH, CDR2 LQKENI. V gave up 5 bases and J gave up 3 bases, with 2 bases separating them. CDR3 in DNA: TGTGCCAGCTCAAGCTACGAGCAGTACTTC. As protein: CASSSYEQYF. The full variable domain, in which reference TRBV18 and TRBJ2-7 provide the parts outside the CDR3, is NAGVMQNPRHLVRRRGQEARLRCSPMKGHSHVYWYRQLPEEGLKFMVYLQKENIIDESGMPKERFSAEFPKEGPSILRIQQVVRGDSAAYFCASSSYEQYFGPGTRLTVT.

V is TRBV6-5 and J is TRBJ1-2; D perhaps matches TRBD1 (6 bases). V lost 4 bases, J lost 9 bases, and 24 bases lay in between. The CDR3 spans 16 residues. Germline CDR1 reads MNHEY; CDR2 reads SVGAGI. For the CDR3, the DNA is TGTGCCAGCAGTTCCAATCGGGGGCGAGATCTATGGAGCTACACCTTC. Protein sequence: CASSSNRGRDLWSYTF.

The genes are TRBV29-1 and TRBJ2-7, with 7 bases identical to TRBD2. V lost 7 bases and J lost 2; bases outside the gene matches: 8. CDR1 is SQVTM and CDR2 is ANQGSEA in the germline V gene. The length of the CDR3 is 13 residues. The CDR3 protein is CSARGLGPYEQYF. In DNA form, the CDR3 reads TGCAGCGCCCGCGGACTAGGTCCCTACGAGCAGTACTTC.

This chain connects TRBV7-9 to TRBJ2-7; TRBD2 agrees at 15 bases. CDR3 size: 15 residues. CDR1 and CDR2 from the germline V gene are SEHNR and FQNEAQ (reference sequence). J lost 6 bases, V lost 2 bases, and 2 bases had no gene match. The CDR3 sequence is CASSLPGLAGGEQYF. In nucleotides, the CDR3 is TGTGCCAGCAGCTTACCGGGACTAGCGGGAGGCGAGCAGTACTTC.

The chain recombines TRBV5-1 with TRBJ1-1, with a possible D match to TRBD1 (6 bases). The CDR3 spans 16 residues. Trimming removed 0 bases from V and 0 bases from J, with 12 bases in between. The germline gives CDR1 SGHRS, CDR2 YFSETQ. CDR3 nucleotides: TGCGCCAGCAGCTTGGGTACAGGGTCCATGAACACTGAAGCTTTCTTT. The encoded protein is CASSLGTGSMNTEAFF.

This sequence joins TRBV27 and TRBJ2-7; 7 nucleotides agree with TRBD2. From germline, CDR1 is MNHEY and CDR2 SMNVEV (reference sequence). V dropped 6 bases and J dropped 4; count of bases not matched to a gene: 9. This CDR3 comprises 14 residues. The CDR3 nucleotides read TGTGCCAGCAGCTGGGGAGGGAAGGGTTACGAGCAGTACTTC. Translating it yields CASSWGGKGYEQYF.

The genes are TRBV11-2 and TRBJ2-7, with D maybe TRBD1 (5 bases). The CDR3 is 13 amino acids. V gave up 10 bases and J gave up 3 bases, with 16 bases separating them. CDR1 is SGHAT and CDR2 is FQNNGV in the germline V gene. CDR3 nucleotides: TGTGCCACCATAGGACAAGCCGGCTACGAGCAGTACTTC. This gives the protein CATIGQAGYEQYF.

This sequence joins TRBV4-2 and TRBJ2-1, with 15 nucleotides matching TRBD2. Trimming at V came to 1 base and at J to 12 bases, leaving 10 bases not matched to a gene. Germline CDR1 reads LGHNA; CDR2 reads YNFKEQ. The CDR3 spans 17 residues. The CDR3 sequence: CASSQAGTSGRIYGQFF. CDR3 nucleotides: TGTGCCAGCAGCCAAGCCGGGACTAGCGGGAGGATCTATGGGCAGTTCTTC.

This clone was seen once. J is TRBJ1-1 and V is TRBV5-4; 9 nucleotides line up with TRBD1. The ends lost 3 bases at V and 7 bases at J; junction bases unmatched: 7. CDR3 length: 14 residues. Germline V gene data show CDR1 as SGHNT and CDR2 as YYREEE (reference sequence). This chain's CDR3 is CASSWGQGWDEAFF. CDR3 nucleotide sequence: TGTGCCAGCAGCTGGGGACAGGGATGGGATGAAGCTTTCTTT.

On this clone: At one boundary the junction diverges from the germline segment, which might be a read error. The V call is TRBV4-1, the J call TRBJ2-1, with D possibly TRBD2 on 6 matching bases. CDR1 MGHRA and CDR2 YSYEKL come from the germline V gene. The CDR3 is made up of 17 amino acids. DNA of the CDR3: TGCGCCAGCAGACAAGGAAGGGTCCGGGAGTTGGGGAATGAGCAGTTCTTC. Protein sequence: CASRQGRVRELGNEQFF.

The chain employs TRBV5-1 and TRBJ2-1, with D possibly being TRBD1 (5 bases). This CDR3 comprises 15 residues. CDR1 and CDR2 (germline): SGHRS, YFSETQ. Trimming took off 2 bases at V and 1 base at J, with 10 bases between the two ends. The CDR3 DNA sequence: TGCGCCAGCAGCTTCGGTGGGGCTTCCTACAATGAGCAGTTCTTC. Protein: CASSFGGASYNEQFF.

Note on this clone: Other DNA sequences in this sample translate to the same CDR3. The chain carries TRBV27 and TRBJ1-2; 9 nucleotides agree with TRBD1. CDR3 size: 13 residues. The junction had 2 bases not matched to a gene; V was cut back by 5 bases and J by 4 bases. Germline V CDR1 and CDR2: MNHEY, SMNVEV (reference sequence). CDR3: CASSPTGGYGYTF. In DNA form, the CDR3 reads TGTGCCAGCAGTCCGACAGGGGGCTATGGCTACACCTTC.

CDR3 sequence reads: CASSKGIRGEKLFF. CDR3 sequence (DNA): TGTGCCAGCAGCAAAGGAATCAGGGGTGAAAAACTGTTTTTT. The chain links TRBV21-1 to TRBJ1-4; the listed D gene, TRBD1, was not tested against the DNA. TRBV21-1 has pseudogene status. The CDR3 contains 14 residues.

The rearrangement links TRBV7-2 to TRBJ2-3, with 11 bases aligning to TRBD2. CDR1 SGHTA and CDR2 FQGNSA come from the germline V gene. The CDR3 extends over 18 amino acids. V shed 5 bases, J shed 0 bases, and the junction held 10 bases outside the gene matches. CDR3: CASSLRTGTSGSTDTQYF. The CDR3 coding sequence is TGTGCCAGCAGCCTAAGAACAGGGACTAGCGGAAGCACAGATACGCAGTATTTT. The variable domain in full, with the rest retrieved from reference TRBV7-2 and TRBJ2-3, is GAGVSQSPSNKVTEKGKDVELRCDPISGHTALYWYRQSLGQGLEFLIYFQGNSAPDKSGLPSDRFSAERTGGSVSTLTIQRTQQEDSAVYLCASSLRTGTSGSTDTQYFGPGTRLTVL.